Following are 18 T cell receptor beta chains from one sample sequenced in a study of T cells in Graves' hyperthyroidism and ophthalmopathy. Amplification yielded TCR beta CDR3 regions, with RNA transcripts as the source. HTBI primers were used for first-round RT-PCR of the TCR CDR3. TCRdb passed the multiplex PCR reads through MiXCR, listing each CDR3 protein once. Of fewer than 550,000 distinct CDR3 sequences in the sample, about 24% are singletons; the top ten hold approximately 10%. Sequencing was performed on blood. The receptors originated from a woman aged 25 to 45 with Graves' ophthalmopathy.

The chain recombines TRBV10-3 with TRBJ1-3; D is possibly TRBD1 (5 bases). Trimming pared 6 bases from V and 9 bases from J, leaving 12 bases between. This CDR3 is built from 12 residues. Germline V lookup: CDR1 ENHRY, CDR2 SYGVKD. Written as DNA, the CDR3 is TGTGCCATCAGCTGGGACGTCGGCACCATATATTTT. Protein product: CAISWDVGTIYF.

The J gene is TRBJ1-1, the V gene TRBV27; the D gene is possibly TRBD1 (6 bases). V was clipped by 5 bases and J by 1 base, with 17 bases between them. Looked up from germline, CDR1 is MNHEY and CDR2 is SMNVEV (reference sequence). The CDR3 length is 16 residues. Here the CDR3 reads CASSPIPRGENTEAFF. The CDR3 nucleotides read TGTGCCAGCAGTCCTATACCCAGGGGAGAGAACACTGAAGCTTTCTTT.

The rearrangement links TRBV9 to TRBJ1-1; D is possibly TRBD1 (5 bases). The CDR3 covers 15 residues. Trimming pared 0 bases from V and 4 bases from J, leaving 13 bases between. Germline CDR1 is SGDLS and CDR2 is YYNGEE. CDR3 sequence: CASSVVGGVGTEAFF. In DNA, the CDR3 is TGTGCCAGCAGCGTAGTGGGGGGAGTTGGCACTGAAGCTTTCTTT.

The chain couples TRBV12-3 or TRBV12-4 to TRBJ1-1, with 10 nucleotides matching TRBD1. J gave up 9 bases and V 5 bases, and 6 bases lay outside the gene matches. This CDR3 spans 13 amino acids. The CDR3 bases are TGTGCCAGCAGTCTCGGGGACAGGGGCCAAGCTTTCTTT. Translating gives CASSLGDRGQAFF.

This clonotype was found many times. The chain has TRBV28 and TRBJ1-1, with D perhaps matching TRBD1 (6 bases). The germline gives CDR1 MDHEN, CDR2 SYDVKM. Trimming removed 4 bases at V and 3 bases at J, with 18 bases between. The CDR3 consists of 16 residues. The CDR3 spells CASSSPGGGAHTEAFF. CDR3 coding DNA: TGTGCCAGCAGTTCCCCGGGGGGGGGCGCGCACACTGAAGCTTTCTTT.

The chain has TRBV19 and TRBJ2-7, with D perhaps TRBD2 (6 bases). The CDR3 has 14 residues. V was pared by 1 base and J by 3 bases, with 10 bases between. CDR1 is LNHDA, CDR2 SQIVND, per germline (reference sequence). CDR3 amino acids: CASSIGVGGYEQYF. Here the CDR3 DNA reads TGTGCCAGTAGTATAGGGGTCGGGGGCTACGAGCAGTACTTC.

The table lists this clonotype with many counts. The chain links TRBV20-1 to TRBJ1-1, with 9 positions matching TRBD1. J gave up 0 bases and V 6 bases, and 8 bases lay outside the gene matches. Germline CDR1 is DFQATT and CDR2 is SNEGSKA (reference sequence). The CDR3 consists of 15 residues. The CDR3 here is CSAPTGGNVNTEAFF. CDR3 DNA sequence: TGCAGTGCGCCGACAGGGGGGAACGTGAACACTGAAGCTTTCTTT.

This chain joins TRBV19 and TRBJ1-1, with 10 positions matching TRBD1. The CDR3 runs to 17 residues. Germline assignment: CDR1 LNHDA and CDR2 SQIVND (reference sequence). The V and J ends lost 4 bases and 1 base, in that order; junction bases with no gene match: 9. This chain's CDR3 is CASSTSGTGVPNTEAFF. Written as DNA, the CDR3 is TGTGCCAGTAGTACCTCCGGGACAGGGGTACCGAACACTGAAGCTTTCTTT.

The V and J genes are TRBV6-1 and TRBJ2-7; D possibly corresponds to TRBD2 (6 bases). V lost 7 bases and J 0 bases, leaving 16 bases between the germline ends. Germline lookup yields CDR1 MNHNS and CDR2 SASEGT. The CDR3 has 15 residues. The CDR3 loop is CASKAERVSSYEQYF. In DNA form, the CDR3 reads TGTGCCAGCAAAGCGGAGCGGGTGAGCTCCTACGAGCAGTACTTC.

This clonotype was seen a handful of times. The chain has TRBV7-3 and TRBJ2-2; TRBD2 matches 7 bases. This CDR3 contains 16 residues. V lost 5 bases to trimming and J lost 0 bases; unmatched junction nucleotides: 6. Germline loops: CDR1 SGHTA, CDR2 FQGTGA. CDR3 amino acids: CASSPYGLANTGELFF. In nucleotides, the CDR3 is TGTGCCAGCAGCCCTTACGGACTAGCGAACACCGGGGAGCTGTTTTTT.

This clonotype was seen many times. The V and J genes are TRBV20-1 and TRBJ2-5; TRBD1 matches at 10 bases. CDR3 length equals 16 residues. CDR1 DFQATT and CDR2 SNEGSKA come from the germline V gene (reference sequence). J lost 0 bases, V lost 3 bases, and 7 bases had no gene match. Here the CDR3 DNA reads TGCAGTGCTAGGGGGTCCGGGACAGGGGACCAAGAGACCCAGTACTTC. It yields the protein CSARGSGTGDQETQYF.

This clonotype appeared a few times. The V call is TRBV7-9, the J call TRBJ1-2; D might be TRBD1 (5 bases). Germline loops: CDR1 SEHNR, CDR2 FQNEAQ (reference sequence). This CDR3 contains 15 residues. V was pared by 1 base and J by 6 bases, with 15 bases between. CDR3 in amino acids: CASSLEETGRDGYTF. CDR3 nucleotide sequence: TGTGCCAGCAGCTTAGAAGAAACGGGCAGGGATGGCTACACCTTC.

The chain carries TRBV3-1 and TRBJ2-5, with 12 positions matching TRBD1. There are 21 residues in the CDR3. Germline V gene lookup returns CDR1 LGHDT and CDR2 YNNKEL (reference sequence). Unmatched junction bases numbered 23, after V lost 4 bases and J lost 5 bases. The chain's CDR3 is CASSPGPPWRDRGLSYETQYF. As DNA, the CDR3 is TGTGCCAGCAGCCCGGGACCCCCCTGGCGGGACAGGGGGCTAAGCTACGAGACCCAGTACTTC.

In this sample, this clonotype turned up a few times. The genes are TRBV5-1 and TRBJ2-7, with a possible D match to TRBD1 (5 bases). This CDR3 contains 15 residues. The V end lost 4 bases, the J end lost 0 bases, and 14 bases lay between the germline ends. Germline V gene data show CDR1 as SGHRS and CDR2 as YFSETQ. CDR3 sequence (DNA): TGCGCCAGCAGCCGCGGACATCGTACCTCCTACGAGCAGTACTTC. Protein sequence: CASSRGHRTSYEQYF.

This clonotype was detected ten times or more. The chain joins TRBV29-1 to TRBJ2-5, with 8 bases lining up with TRBD2. Per the germline V gene, CDR1 is SQVTM and CDR2 is ANQGSEA. The CDR3 runs to 13 residues. J was trimmed by 5 bases and V by 8 bases; bases with no gene match: 10. CDR3 in amino acids: CSTSGSERETQYF. CDR3 in DNA: TGCAGCACGAGCGGGAGCGAGAGGGAGACCCAGTACTTC.

This clonotype was recorded at least ten times. The CDR3 spells CASSVTGGMNTEAFF. In DNA, the CDR3 is TGTGCCAGCAGCGTGACAGGGGGAATGAACACTGAAGCTTTCTTT. The chain recombines TRBV7-3 with TRBJ1-1; TRBD1 matches at 9 bases. Germline V gene data show CDR1 as SGHTA and CDR2 as FQGTGA. This CDR3 is built from 15 residues. V lost 5 bases and J lost 0; bases outside the gene matches: 4. The full variable domain, its missing parts supplied by reference TRBV7-3 and TRBJ1-1, is GAGVSQTPSNKVTEKGKYVELRCDPISGHTALYWYRQSLGQGPEFLIYFQGTGAADDSGLPNDRFFAVRPEGSVSTLKIQRTERGDSAVYLCASSVTGGMNTEAFFGQGTRLTVV.

Many counts were recorded for this clonotype. J is TRBJ1-5 and V is TRBV19; D remains ambiguous. CDR1 and CDR2 (germline): LNHDA, SQIVND (reference sequence). The CDR3 loop spans 13 amino acids. V lost 7 bases and J 4 bases, leaving 11 bases between the germline ends. In nucleotides, the CDR3 is TGTGCCAGTAATGAGAAATCGAATCAGCCCCAGCATTTT. It codes for CASNEKSNQPQHF.

This clonotype was observed at least ten times. V and J are TRBV29-1 and TRBJ1-1; possibly TRBD1 for D (5 bases). The CDR3 extends over 13 amino acids. The germline V gene encodes CDR1 SQVTM and CDR2 ANQGSEA. Trimming shortened V by 0 bases and J by 7 bases, and 12 bases separated the two germline ends. The CDR3 coding sequence is TGCAGCGTTGAAGATTACGGGGGGGGTGAAGCTTTCTTT. It codes for CSVEDYGGGEAFF.